A single sample gave rise to the 15 T cell receptor beta chains below, sequenced in a study of CD8+CD57+ T cells in acquired aplastic anemia. CD8+CD57+ cell expansion, shown by flow cytometry, had occurred in the patients selected for sequencing. The template used for profiling TCR beta VDJ and CDR3 was genomic DNA. TCRdb passed the reads through MiXCR, listing each CDR3 protein once. This sample has about 160,000 distinct CDR3 sequences; under 55% occur once, and the top ten carry approximately 3%. The sequencing sample was made of sorted CD4+, CD8+, or CD8+CD57+ T cells (not recorded which) from PBMCs. The receptors were gathered from a human donor with aplastic anemia.

This clonotype came up a few times. This sequence joins TRBV18 and TRBJ2-7; D remains ambiguous. The length of the CDR3 is 16 residues. V was pared by 0 bases and J by 0 bases, with 12 bases between. Germline V gene sequence: CDR1 KGHSH, CDR2 LQKENI. The chain's CDR3 is CASSPPGPMHSYEQYF. The CDR3 region has the DNA TGTGCCAGCTCACCACCAGGACCGATGCACTCCTACGAGCAGTACTTC.

This clonotype was observed at least ten times. This chain joins TRBV28 and TRBJ1-1, with TRBD1 as a possible D gene (5 bases). Germline V gene sequence: CDR1 MDHEN, CDR2 SYDVKM. Trimming cost V 5 bases and J 2 bases, with 9 bases left between them. This CDR3 is built from 13 residues. CDR3 residues: CASSRGFNTEAFF. The CDR3 region has the DNA TGTGCCAGCAGTAGGGGCTTCAACACTGAAGCTTTCTTT.

CDR3 residues: CASSQDWQGSPLHF. As DNA, the CDR3 is TGTGCCAGCAGCCAAGATTGGCAAGGGTCACCCCTCCACTTT. V usage is TRBV14 and J usage is TRBJ1-6; no firm D call. Germline assignment: CDR1 SGHDN and CDR2 FVKESK. Deletions cut 0 bases from V and 10 bases from J, with 10 bases between. The CDR3 runs to 14 residues.

This clonotype was recorded once. The CDR3 region is CSVRDRGAYEQYF. The CDR3 DNA is TGCAGCGTCCGGGACAGGGGCGCCTACGAGCAGTACTTC. The genes are TRBV29-1 and TRBJ2-7; 10 bases match TRBD1. The CDR3 totals 13 residues. CDR1 and CDR2 (germline): SQVTM, ANQGSEA. V shed 6 bases, J shed 2 bases, and the junction held 4 bases outside the gene matches.

This clonotype was observed at least ten times. J is TRBJ2-7 and V is TRBV20-1; 7 bases line up with TRBD1. The V gene's germline CDR1 is DFQATT and CDR2 SNEGSKA (reference sequence). The CDR3 runs to 13 residues. The J segment lost 3 bases and the V segment lost 1 base, leaving 3 bases of the junction unmatched. CDR3 region: CSARARDSYEQYF. In nucleotides, the CDR3 is TGCAGTGCTAGAGCACGGGACAGCTACGAGCAGTACTTC.

Concerning this clonotype itself: It is likely a read error, because the conserved phenylalanine at the end of the CDR3 is missing. V gene TRBV15 combines with J gene TRBJ2-1; tentative D call: TRBD2 (5 bases). Germline CDR1 LNHNV, CDR2 YYDKDF (reference sequence). The CDR3 totals 14 residues. CDR3 bases: TGTGCCAGCAGCCAGGACTGGAACTACAATGAGCAGTTCTTA. Its protein product is CASSQDWNYNEQFL.

The table lists this clonotype with many counts. In nucleotides, the CDR3 is TGCAGTGCTAGATCGGGGGCCCTTAGCTCTGGAAACACCATATATTTT. It codes for CSARSGALSSGNTIYF. The rearrangement uses TRBV20-1 and TRBJ1-3; a weak D match, TRBD1 (6 bases). The CDR3 extends over 16 amino acids. Germline values: CDR1 DFQATT, CDR2 SNEGSKA (reference sequence). Trimming cost V 2 bases and J 0 bases, with 14 bases left between them.

At least ten counts were recorded for this clonotype. The chain joins TRBV6-1 to TRBJ2-5; 7 nucleotides match TRBD2. The CDR3 consists of 15 residues. Trimming cost V 5 bases and J 4 bases; bases outside gene matches: 10. Germline V lookup: CDR1 MNHNS, CDR2 SASEGT. CDR3 sequence (DNA): TGTGCCAGCAGTCGAGCGGGAACGGTGGGAGAGACCCAGTACTTC. This gives the protein CASSRAGTVGETQYF.

At least ten counts were recorded for this clonotype. This sequence joins TRBV9 and TRBJ1-1; D possibly corresponds to TRBD1 (6 bases). Trimming cost V 0 bases and J 4 bases, with 19 bases left between them. This CDR3 is 17 amino acids long. The germline V gene has CDR1 SGDLS and CDR2 YYNGEE. The CDR3 DNA sequence: TGTGCCAGCAGCGTAGAGGTGGGGGCGCTACCCGGCACTGAAGCTTTCTTT. Residues: CASSVEVGALPGTEAFF.

The chain recombines TRBV4-2 with TRBJ2-5; 7 bases are shared with TRBD2. V trimming: 0 bases; J trimming: 2 bases; junction bases outside the gene matches: 6. This CDR3 is 16 amino acids long. In germline, CDR1 is LGHNA, CDR2 YNFKEQ. DNA for the CDR3: TGTGCCAGCAGCCAAGATCCGGGGGGTGGGCAAGAGACCCAGTACTTC. This encodes CASSQDPGGGQETQYF.

This clonotype was found many times. V is TRBV7-2 and J is TRBJ1-5; 11 nucleotides match TRBD1. CDR3 size: 14 residues. CDR1 is SGHTA, CDR2 FQGNSA, per germline. Germline trimming cut 3 bases from V and 5 bases from J; bases unmatched to any gene: 0. The CDR3 bases are TGTGCCAGCAGCTTGGACAGGGGGCATCAGCCCCAGCATTTT. Translating it yields CASSLDRGHQPQHF.

The sample holds one count of this clonotype. This chain uses TRBV24-1 with TRBJ1-1; D call uncertain. This CDR3 is built from 12 residues. Germline CDR1 reads KGHDR; CDR2 reads SFDVKD. Trimming pared 2 bases from V and 3 bases from J, leaving 3 bases between. The CDR3 protein is CATSDSDTEAFF. The CDR3 DNA reads as TGTGCCACCAGTGATTCAGACACTGAAGCTTTCTTT.

The table lists this clonotype with many counts. V is TRBV12-3 or TRBV12-4 and J is TRBJ1-2; 9 bases match TRBD1. The CDR3 covers 16 residues. V lost 1 base to trimming and J lost 1 base; unmatched junction nucleotides: 4. CDR3 bases: TGTGCCAGCAGTTTAGAGGGGGGACAGGGTAACTATGGCTACACCTTC. Encoded protein: CASSLEGGQGNYGYTF.

This clonotype was recorded at least ten times. The rearrangement joins TRBV6-5 to TRBJ2-1; 8 nucleotides align to TRBD2. CDR3 length: 13 residues. Unmatched junction bases numbered 5, after V lost 4 bases and J lost 9 bases. Per the germline V gene, CDR1 is MNHEY and CDR2 is SVGAGI. The CDR3 bases are TGTGCCAGCAGTTGGACTAGCTTGGGTGAGCAGTTCTTC. Translated: CASSWTSLGEQFF.

In nucleotides, the CDR3 is TGTGCCAGCAGTAGAAGCGGGTTGTCCTACAATGAGCAGTTCTTC. Translation: CASSRSGLSYNEQFF. The V gene is TRBV2, the J gene TRBJ2-1; maybe TRBD2 (6 bases). The CDR3 contains 15 residues. V lost 5 bases to trimming and J lost 1 base, with 12 bases between them. Germline V CDR1 and CDR2: SNHLY, FYNNEI. The full variable domain, with the rest looked up from reference TRBV2 and TRBJ2-1, is EPEVTQTPSHQVTQMGQEVILRCVPISNHLYFYWYRQILGQKVEFLVSFYNNEISEKSEIFDDQFSVERPDGSNFTLKIRSTKLEDSAMYFCASSRSGLSYNEQFFGPGTRLTVL.